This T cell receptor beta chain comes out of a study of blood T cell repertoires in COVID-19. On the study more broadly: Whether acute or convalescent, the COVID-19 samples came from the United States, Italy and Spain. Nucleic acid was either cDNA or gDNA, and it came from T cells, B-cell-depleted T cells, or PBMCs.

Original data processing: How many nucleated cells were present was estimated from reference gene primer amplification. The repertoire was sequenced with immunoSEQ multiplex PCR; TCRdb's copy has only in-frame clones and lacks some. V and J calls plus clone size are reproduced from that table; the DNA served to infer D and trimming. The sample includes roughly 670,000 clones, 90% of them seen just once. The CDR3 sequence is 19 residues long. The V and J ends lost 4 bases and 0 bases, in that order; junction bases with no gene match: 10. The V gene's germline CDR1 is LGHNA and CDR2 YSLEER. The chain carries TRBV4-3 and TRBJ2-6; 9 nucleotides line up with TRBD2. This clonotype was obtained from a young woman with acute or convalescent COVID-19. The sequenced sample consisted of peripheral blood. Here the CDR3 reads CASSRQSSGVSSGANVLTF. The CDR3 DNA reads TGCGCCAGCAGCCGCCAGTCTAGCGGGGTGAGCTCTGGGGCCAACGTCCTGACTTTC.